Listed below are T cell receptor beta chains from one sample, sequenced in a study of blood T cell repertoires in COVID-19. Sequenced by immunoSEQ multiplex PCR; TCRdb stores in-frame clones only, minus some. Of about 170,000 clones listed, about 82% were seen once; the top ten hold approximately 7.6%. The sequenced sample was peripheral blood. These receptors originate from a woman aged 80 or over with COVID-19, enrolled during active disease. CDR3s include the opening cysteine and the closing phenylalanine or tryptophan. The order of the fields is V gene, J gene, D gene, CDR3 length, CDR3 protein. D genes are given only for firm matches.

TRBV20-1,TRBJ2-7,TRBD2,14,CSASRAGTSYEQYF
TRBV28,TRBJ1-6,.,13,CASSSNSNSPLHF
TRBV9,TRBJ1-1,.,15,CASSAAARGDIEAFF
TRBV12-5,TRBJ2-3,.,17,CASGLGVGTGYSDTQYF
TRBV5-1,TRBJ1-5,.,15,CASSLIGASNQPQHF
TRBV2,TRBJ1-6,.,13,CASRWEGRSPLHF
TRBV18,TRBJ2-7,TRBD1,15,CASSTGAGTAYEQYF
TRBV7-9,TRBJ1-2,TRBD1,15,CASSQQTGSQYGYTF
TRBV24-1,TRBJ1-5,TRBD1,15,CATSDPKQGDQPQHF
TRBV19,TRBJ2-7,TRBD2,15,CASSAIAGETYEQYF
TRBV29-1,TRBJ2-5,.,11,CSVQVLETQYF
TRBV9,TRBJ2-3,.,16,CASSAVWTSSTDTQYF
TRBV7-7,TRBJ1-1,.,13,CASSLGQNTEAFF
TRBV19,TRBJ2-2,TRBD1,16,CASSPRDRVRPGELFF
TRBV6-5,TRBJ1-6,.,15,CASSYSLGSGSPLHF
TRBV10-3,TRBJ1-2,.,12,CATAGINYGYTF
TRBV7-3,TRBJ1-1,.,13,CASSSGPGTEAFF
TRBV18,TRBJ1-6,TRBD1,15,CASSPGQGSDSPLHF
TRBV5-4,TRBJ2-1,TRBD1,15,CASRSSSEGAIEQFF
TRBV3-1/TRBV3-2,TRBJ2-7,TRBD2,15,CASSKTSGASYEQYF
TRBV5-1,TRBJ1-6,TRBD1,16,CASSLVSGQQNSPLHF
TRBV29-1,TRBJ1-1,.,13,CSVARATNTEAFF
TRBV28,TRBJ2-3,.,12,CASSVLGDTQYF
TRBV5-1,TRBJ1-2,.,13,CASSSAANYGYTF
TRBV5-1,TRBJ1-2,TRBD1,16,CASSLNPGQGAYGYTF
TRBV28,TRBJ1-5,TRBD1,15,CASSSLGQGNQPQHF
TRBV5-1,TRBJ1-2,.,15,CASSLSLGSGGGYTF
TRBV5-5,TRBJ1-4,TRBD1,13,CASTGTANEKLFF
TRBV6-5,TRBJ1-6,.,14,CASSIRASNSPLHF
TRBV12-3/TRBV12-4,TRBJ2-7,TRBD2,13,CASGVSGGAWQYF
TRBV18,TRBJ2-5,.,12,CASSPRQETQYF
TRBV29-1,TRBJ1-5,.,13,CSVDREDRQPQHF
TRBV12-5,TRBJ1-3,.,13,CASATGLGNTIYF
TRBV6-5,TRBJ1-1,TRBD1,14,CASSYSYRGTEAFF
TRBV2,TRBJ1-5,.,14,CASREDGPHQPQHF
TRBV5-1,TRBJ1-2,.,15,CASSLMTAFNYGYTF
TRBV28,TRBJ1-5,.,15,CASRSGQYSNQPQHF
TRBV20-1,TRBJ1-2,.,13,CSASVWGRVGYTF
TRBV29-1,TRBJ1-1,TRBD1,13,CSVERDRNTEAFF
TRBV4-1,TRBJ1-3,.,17,CASRQVGSGASGNTIYF
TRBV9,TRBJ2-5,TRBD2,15,CASSTQTSHTETQYF
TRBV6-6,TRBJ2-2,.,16,CASSYSIPRNAGELFF
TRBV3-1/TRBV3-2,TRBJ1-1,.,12,CASSQGVAEAFF
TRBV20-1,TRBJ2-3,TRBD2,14,CSASGLAGIYTQYF
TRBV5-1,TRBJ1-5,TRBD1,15,CASSLGDRWDQPQHF
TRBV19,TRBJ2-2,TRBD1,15,CASSIGGQAYGELFF
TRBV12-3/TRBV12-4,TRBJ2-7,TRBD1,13,CASSPDRVYEQYF
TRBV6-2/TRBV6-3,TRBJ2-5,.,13,CASSLGGTETQYF
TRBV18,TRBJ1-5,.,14,CASSPTAGNQPQHF
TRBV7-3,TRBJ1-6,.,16,CASSYLGHRFDSPLHF
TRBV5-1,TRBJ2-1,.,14,CASSQGPPLNEQFF
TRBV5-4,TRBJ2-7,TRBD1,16,CASTLTPWDSSYEQYF